This T cell receptor beta chain was observed in a study of blood T cell repertoires in COVID-19. For the study at large: There were acute and convalescent COVID-19 samples, and they came from the United States, Italy and Spain.

V lost 3 bases to trimming and J lost 4 bases; unmatched junction nucleotides: 3. CDR1 and CDR2 (germline): SGDLS, YYNGEE. This CDR3 region has 14 residues. This clone was recorded only once. Some clones are missing from TCRdb's copy, which holds only in-frame ones; the method was immunoSEQ multiplex PCR. The sample contains 80,000 to 90,000 clones, around 88% of which appear only once. The chain combines TRBV9 with TRBJ2-2; 7 nucleotides agree with TRBD2. This TCR derives from a man older than 75 with active or convalescent COVID-19. Material: peripheral blood. As DNA, the CDR3 is TGTGCCAGCAGCGCCGGACTAGTCACCGGGGAGCTGTTTTTT. Its translation: CASSAGLVTGELFF. The full variable domain, completed using reference TRBV9 and TRBJ2-2, is DSGVTQTPKHLITATGQRVTLRCSPRSGDLSVYWYQQSLDQGLQFLIQYYNGEERAKGNILERFSAQQFPDLHSELNLSSLELGDSALYFCASSAGLVTGELFFGEGSRLTVL.